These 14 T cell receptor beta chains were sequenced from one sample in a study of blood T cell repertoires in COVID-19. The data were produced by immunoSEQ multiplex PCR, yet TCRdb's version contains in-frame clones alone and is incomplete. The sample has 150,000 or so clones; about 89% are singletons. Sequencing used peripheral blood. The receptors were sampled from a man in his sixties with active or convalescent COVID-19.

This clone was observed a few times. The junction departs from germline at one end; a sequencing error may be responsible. In DNA, the CDR3 is TGTGCCAGCAGCTTCTTCGACAGGGACTCCCACGAGCAGTACTTC. Its translation is CASSFFDRDSHEQYF. The chain employs TRBV7-2 and TRBJ2-7, with D possibly being TRBD1 (7 bases). Germline V gives CDR1 SGHTA, CDR2 FQGNSA. The CDR3 extends over 15 amino acids.

The CDR3 loop is CASSRRGTNEKLFF. CDR3 coding DNA: TGTGCCAGTAGTAGAAGAGGAACTAATGAAAAACTGTTTTTT. The rearrangement joins TRBV19 to TRBJ1-4; D remains ambiguous. Trimming left V 4 bases short and J 1 base short, with 7 bases between. The germline V gene encodes CDR1 LNHDA and CDR2 SQIVND (reference sequence). This CDR3 region has 14 residues.

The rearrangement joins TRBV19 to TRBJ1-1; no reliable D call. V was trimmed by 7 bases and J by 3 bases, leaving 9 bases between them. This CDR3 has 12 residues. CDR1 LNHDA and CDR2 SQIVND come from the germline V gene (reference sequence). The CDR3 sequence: CASNKRDTEAFF. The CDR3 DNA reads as TGTGCCAGTAATAAGCGGGACACTGAAGCTTTCTTT.

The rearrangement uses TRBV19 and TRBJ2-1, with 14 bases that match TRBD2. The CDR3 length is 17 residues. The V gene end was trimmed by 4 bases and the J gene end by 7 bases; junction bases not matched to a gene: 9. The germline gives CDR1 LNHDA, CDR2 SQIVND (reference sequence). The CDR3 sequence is CASSTIRLAGGTNEQFF. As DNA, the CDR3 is TGTGCCAGTAGTACTATCCGACTAGCGGGAGGGACAAATGAGCAGTTCTTC.

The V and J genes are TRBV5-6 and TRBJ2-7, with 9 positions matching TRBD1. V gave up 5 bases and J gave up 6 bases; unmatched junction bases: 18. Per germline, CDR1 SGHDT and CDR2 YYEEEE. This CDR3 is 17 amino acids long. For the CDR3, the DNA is TGTGCCAGCAGTCGAACGAGGCCGGGACAGGGTTTAAGCGAGCAGTACTTC. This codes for CASSRTRPGQGLSEQYF.

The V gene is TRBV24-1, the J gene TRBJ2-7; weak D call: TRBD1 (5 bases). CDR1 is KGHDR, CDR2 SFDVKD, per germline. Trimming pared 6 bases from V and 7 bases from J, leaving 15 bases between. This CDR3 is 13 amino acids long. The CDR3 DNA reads TGTGCCACCAGTATTCCAGGGCAGGAGGAGCAGTACTTC. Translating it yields CATSIPGQEEQYF.

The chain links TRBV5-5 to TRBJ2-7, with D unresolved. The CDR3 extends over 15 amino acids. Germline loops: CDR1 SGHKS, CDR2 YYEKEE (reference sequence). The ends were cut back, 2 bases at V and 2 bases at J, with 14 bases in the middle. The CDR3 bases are TGTGCCAGCAGCTTACAGAGTGGTTGGGCCTACGAGCAGTACTTC. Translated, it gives CASSLQSGWAYEQYF.

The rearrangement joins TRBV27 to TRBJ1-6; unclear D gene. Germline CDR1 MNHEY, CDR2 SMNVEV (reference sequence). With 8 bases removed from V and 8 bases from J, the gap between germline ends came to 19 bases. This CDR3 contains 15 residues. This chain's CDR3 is CASVPRAGLDSPLHF. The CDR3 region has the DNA TGTGCCAGCGTACCCCGGGCGGGCTTGGATTCACCCCTCCACTTT.

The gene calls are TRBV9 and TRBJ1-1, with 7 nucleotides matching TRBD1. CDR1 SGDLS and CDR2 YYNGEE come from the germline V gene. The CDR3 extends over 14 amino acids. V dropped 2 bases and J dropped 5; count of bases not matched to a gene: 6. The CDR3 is CASSVQGEGTEAFF. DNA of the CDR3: TGTGCCAGCAGCGTTCAGGGGGAAGGGACTGAAGCTTTCTTT.

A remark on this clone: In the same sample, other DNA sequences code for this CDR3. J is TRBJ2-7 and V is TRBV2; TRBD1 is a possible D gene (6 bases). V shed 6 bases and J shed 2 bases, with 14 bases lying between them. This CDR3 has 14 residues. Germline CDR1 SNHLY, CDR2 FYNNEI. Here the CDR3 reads CASRTTGGAYEQYF. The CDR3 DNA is TGTGCCAGCAGGACGACAGGTGGGGCCTACGAGCAGTACTTC.

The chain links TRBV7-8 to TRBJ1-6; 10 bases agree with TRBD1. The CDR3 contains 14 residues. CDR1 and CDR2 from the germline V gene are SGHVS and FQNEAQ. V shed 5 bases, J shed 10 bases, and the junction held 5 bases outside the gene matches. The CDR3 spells CASSPDRGPSPLHF. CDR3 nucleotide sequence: TGTGCCAGCAGCCCTGACAGGGGGCCATCACCCCTCCACTTT.

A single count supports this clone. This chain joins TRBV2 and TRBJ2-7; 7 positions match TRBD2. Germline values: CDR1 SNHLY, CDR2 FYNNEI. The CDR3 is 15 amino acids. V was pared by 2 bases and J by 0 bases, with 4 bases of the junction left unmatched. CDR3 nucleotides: TGTGCCAGCAGTGAATCGGCTAGCGGCTCCTACGAGCAGTACTTC. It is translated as CASSESASGSYEQYF.

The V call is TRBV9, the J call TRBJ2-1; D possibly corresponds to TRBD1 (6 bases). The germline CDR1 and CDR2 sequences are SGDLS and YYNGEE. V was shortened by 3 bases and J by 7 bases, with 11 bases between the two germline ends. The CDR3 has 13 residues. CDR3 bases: TGTGCCAGCAGCGCATCTCAGGGGAATGAGCAGTTCTTC. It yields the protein CASSASQGNEQFF.

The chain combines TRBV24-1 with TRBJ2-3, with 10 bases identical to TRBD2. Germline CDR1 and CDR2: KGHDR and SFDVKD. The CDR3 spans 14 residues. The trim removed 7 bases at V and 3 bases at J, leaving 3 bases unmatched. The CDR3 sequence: CATRPSGSTDTQYF. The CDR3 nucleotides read TGTGCCACCAGGCCTAGCGGGAGTACAGATACGCAGTATTTT.